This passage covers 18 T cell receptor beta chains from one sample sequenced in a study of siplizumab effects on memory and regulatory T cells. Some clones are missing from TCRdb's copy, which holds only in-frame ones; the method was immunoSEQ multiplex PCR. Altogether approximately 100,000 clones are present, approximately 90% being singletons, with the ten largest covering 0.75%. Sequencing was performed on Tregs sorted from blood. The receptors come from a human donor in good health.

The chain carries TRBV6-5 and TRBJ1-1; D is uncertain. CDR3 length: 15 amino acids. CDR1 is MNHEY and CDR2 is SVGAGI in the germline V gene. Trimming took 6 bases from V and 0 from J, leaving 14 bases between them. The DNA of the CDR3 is TGTGCCAGCAGCCGCCGGTTGGAACTGAACACTGAAGCTTTCTTT. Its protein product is CASSRRLELNTEAFF.

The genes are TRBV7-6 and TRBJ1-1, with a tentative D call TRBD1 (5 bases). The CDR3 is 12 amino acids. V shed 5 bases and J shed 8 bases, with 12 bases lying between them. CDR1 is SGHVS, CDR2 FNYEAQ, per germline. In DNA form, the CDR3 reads TGTGCCAGCAGCCAGGACAACTGGGAAGCTTTCTTT. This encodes CASSQDNWEAFF.

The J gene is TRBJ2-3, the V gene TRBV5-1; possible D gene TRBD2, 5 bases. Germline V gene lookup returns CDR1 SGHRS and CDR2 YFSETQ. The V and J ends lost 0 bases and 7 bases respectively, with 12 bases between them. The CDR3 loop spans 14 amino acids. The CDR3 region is CASSLDGLQHTQYF. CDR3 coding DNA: TGCGCCAGCAGCTTGGACGGACTTCAACATACGCAGTATTTT. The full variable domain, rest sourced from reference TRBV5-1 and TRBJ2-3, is KAGVTQTPRYLIKTRGQQVTLSCSPISGHRSVSWYQQTPGQGLQFLFEYFSETQRNKGNFPGRFSGRQFSNSRSEMNVSTLELGDSALYLCASSLDGLQHTQYFGPGTRLTVL.

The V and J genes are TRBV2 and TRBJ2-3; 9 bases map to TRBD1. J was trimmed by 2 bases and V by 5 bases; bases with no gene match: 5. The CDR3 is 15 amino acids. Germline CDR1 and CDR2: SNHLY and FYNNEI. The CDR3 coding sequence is TGTGCCAGCAGTAGGGACAGGGAACCCACAGATACGCAGTATTTT. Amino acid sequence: CASSRDREPTDTQYF.

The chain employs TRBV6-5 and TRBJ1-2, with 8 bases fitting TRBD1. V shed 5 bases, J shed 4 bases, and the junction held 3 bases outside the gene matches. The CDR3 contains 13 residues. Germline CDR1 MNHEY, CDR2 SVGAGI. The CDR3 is CASSRQGFYGYTF. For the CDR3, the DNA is TGTGCCAGCAGTCGACAGGGGTTCTATGGCTACACCTTC.

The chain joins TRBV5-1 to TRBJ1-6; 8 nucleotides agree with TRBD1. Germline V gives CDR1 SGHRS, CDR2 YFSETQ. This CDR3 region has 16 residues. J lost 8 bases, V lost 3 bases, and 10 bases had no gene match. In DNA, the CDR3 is TGCGCCAGCAGCTCCGTCCCCACAGGGGGGGATTCACCCCTCCACTTT. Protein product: CASSSVPTGGDSPLHF.

The CDR3 DNA reads as TGCGCCAGCAGCGCCGGGCCGCAGGGAGAATACAATGAGCAGTTCTTC. Its translation: CASSAGPQGEYNEQFF. This chain joins TRBV5-1 and TRBJ2-1; either TRBD1 or TRBD2 may supply D (5 bases each). Germline CDR1 is SGHRS and CDR2 is YFSETQ. V was cut by 4 bases and J by 4 bases, with 18 bases left in between. This CDR3 has 16 amino acids.

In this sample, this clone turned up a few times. CDR3 nucleotides: TGTGCCAGCAGCTTTGCGAAGAACACTGAAGCTTTCTTT. Its protein is CASSFAKNTEAFF. The gene calls are TRBV5-4 and TRBJ1-1, with D uncertain. The V end was cut by 2 bases, the J end by 1 base, with 6 bases between. The CDR3 extends over 13 amino acids. From germline, CDR1 is SGHNT and CDR2 YYREEE (reference sequence). The complete variable domain, with remaining parts taken from reference TRBV5-4 and TRBJ1-1, reads ETGVTQSPTHLIKTRGQQVTLRCSSQSGHNTVSWYQQALGQGPQFIFQYYREEENGRGNFPPRFSGLQFPNYSSELNVNALELDDSALYLCASSFAKNTEAFFGQGTRLTVV.

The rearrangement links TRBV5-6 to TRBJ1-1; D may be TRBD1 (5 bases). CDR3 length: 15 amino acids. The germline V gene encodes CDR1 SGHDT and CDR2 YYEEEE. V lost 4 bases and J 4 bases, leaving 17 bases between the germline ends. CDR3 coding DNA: TGTGCCAGCAGCGCACCTCTTGGGGCCGGCACTGAAGCTTTCTTT. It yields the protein CASSAPLGAGTEAFF.

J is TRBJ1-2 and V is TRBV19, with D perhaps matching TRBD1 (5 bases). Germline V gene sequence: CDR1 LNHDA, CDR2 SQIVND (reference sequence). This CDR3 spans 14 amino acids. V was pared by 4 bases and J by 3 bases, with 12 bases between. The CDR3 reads CASSKGSRDYGYTF. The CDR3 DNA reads TGTGCCAGTAGTAAGGGGAGTAGGGACTATGGCTACACCTTC.

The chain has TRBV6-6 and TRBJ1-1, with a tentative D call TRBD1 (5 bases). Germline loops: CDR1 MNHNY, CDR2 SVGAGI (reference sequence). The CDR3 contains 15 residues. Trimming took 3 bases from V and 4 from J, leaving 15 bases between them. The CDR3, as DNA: TGTGCCAGCAGTTATTATAAACTCGGGGGCACTGAAGCTTTCTTT. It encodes CASSYYKLGGTEAFF.

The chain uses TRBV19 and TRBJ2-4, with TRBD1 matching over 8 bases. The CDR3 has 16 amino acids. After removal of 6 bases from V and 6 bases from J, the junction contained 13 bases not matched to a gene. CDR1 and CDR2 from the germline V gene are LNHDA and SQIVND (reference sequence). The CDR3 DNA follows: TGTGCCAGTAGCTTCCCCTCGGACAGGGATATAAACATTCAGTACTTC. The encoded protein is CASSFPSDRDINIQYF.

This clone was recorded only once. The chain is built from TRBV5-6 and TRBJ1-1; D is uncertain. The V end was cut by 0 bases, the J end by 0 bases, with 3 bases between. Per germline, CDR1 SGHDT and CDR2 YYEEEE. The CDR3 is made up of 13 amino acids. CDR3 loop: CASSLGLNTEAFF. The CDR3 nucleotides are TGTGCCAGCAGCTTGGGATTGAACACTGAAGCTTTCTTT.

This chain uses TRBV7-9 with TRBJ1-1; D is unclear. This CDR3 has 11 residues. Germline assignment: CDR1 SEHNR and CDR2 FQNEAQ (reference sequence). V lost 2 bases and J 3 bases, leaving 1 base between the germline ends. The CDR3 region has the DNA TGTGCCAGCAGCTTATACACTGAAGCTTTCTTT. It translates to CASSLYTEAFF. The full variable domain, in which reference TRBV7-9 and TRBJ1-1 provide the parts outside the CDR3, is DTGVSQNPRHKITKRGQNVTFRCDPISEHNRLYWYRQTLGQGPEFLTYFQNEAQLEKSRLLSDRFSAERPKGSFSTLEIQRTEQGDSAMYLCASSLYTEAFFGQGTRLTVV.

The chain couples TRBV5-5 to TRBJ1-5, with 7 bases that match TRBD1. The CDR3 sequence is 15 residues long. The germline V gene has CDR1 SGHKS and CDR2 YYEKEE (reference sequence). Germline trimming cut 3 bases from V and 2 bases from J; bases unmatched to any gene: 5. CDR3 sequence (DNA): TGTGCCAGCAGCTACACAGGGGAGGGCAATCAGCCCCAGCATTTT. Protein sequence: CASSYTGEGNQPQHF.

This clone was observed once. CDR3 nucleotide sequence: TGTGCCAGCAGGGAAGGGACAGATCAAGAGACCCAGTACTTC. Amino acids: CASREGTDQETQYF. The rearrangement joins TRBV5-4 to TRBJ2-5; TRBD1 aligns across 7 bases. CDR1 is SGHNT, CDR2 YYREEE, per germline (reference sequence). V gave up 5 bases and J gave up 2 bases; unmatched junction bases: 6. The CDR3 runs to 14 residues.

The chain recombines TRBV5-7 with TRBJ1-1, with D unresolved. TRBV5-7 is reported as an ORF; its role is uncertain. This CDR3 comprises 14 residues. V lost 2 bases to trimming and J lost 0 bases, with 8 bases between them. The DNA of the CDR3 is TGTGCCAGCAGCTTACAGCCCATGAACACTGAAGCTTTCTTT. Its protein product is CASSLQPMNTEAFF.

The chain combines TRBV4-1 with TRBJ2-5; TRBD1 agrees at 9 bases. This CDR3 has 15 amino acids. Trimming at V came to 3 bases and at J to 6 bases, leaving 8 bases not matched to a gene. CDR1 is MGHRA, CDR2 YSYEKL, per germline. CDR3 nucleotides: TGCGCCAGCAGCCAGGCCGGGACAGGGCGGCAGACCCAGTACTTC. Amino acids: CASSQAGTGRQTQYF.